The 30 T cell receptor beta chains presented below share a single source sample, sequenced in a study of cytomegalovirus exposure and HLA in healthy donors. The data were produced by immunoSEQ multiplex PCR, yet TCRdb's version contains in-frame clones alone and is incomplete. The data hold some 150,000 clones, with around nine tenths observed a single time. The specimen sequenced was PBMCs. All receptors come from a man aged 18 to 35 in good health and CMV-seropositive.

J is TRBJ2-3 and V is TRBV11-2, with D possibly TRBD1 on 6 matching bases. From germline, CDR1 is SGHAT and CDR2 FQNNGV. This CDR3 is 14 amino acids long. Deletions cut 2 bases from V and 3 bases from J, with 9 bases between. The CDR3 is CASSLMGQTDTQYF. CDR3 nucleotides: TGTGCCAGCAGCTTAATGGGACAAACAGATACGCAGTATTTT.

The J gene is TRBJ2-7, the V gene TRBV6-6; 7 bases map to TRBD2. The germline gives CDR1 MNHNY, CDR2 SVGAGI (reference sequence). CDR3 size: 15 residues. V lost 6 bases to trimming and J lost 9 bases; unmatched junction nucleotides: 17. The CDR3 here is CASSPIIDRGGGQYF. The DNA of the CDR3 is TGTGCCAGCAGCCCCATTATTGACCGGGGCGGGGGGCAGTACTTC.

The chain uses TRBV4-3 and TRBJ2-1, with TRBD2 matching over 10 bases. The germline CDR1 and CDR2 sequences are LGHNA and YSLEER. The CDR3 contains 17 residues. V lost 4 bases, J lost 0 bases, and 6 bases stayed unmatched. CDR3 sequence (DNA): TGCGCCAGCAGCCCGTCCCCTAGCGGGAGCTCCTACAATGAGCAGTTCTTC. It translates to CASSPSPSGSSYNEQFF.

This CDR3 reads CASKTSGSTDTQYF. CDR3 nucleotide sequence: TGTGCCAGCAAGACTAGCGGCAGCACAGATACGCAGTATTTT. The chain recombines TRBV6-5 with TRBJ2-3; TRBD2 aligns across 9 bases. Germline lookup yields CDR1 MNHEY and CDR2 SVGAGI. With 7 bases clipped from V and 0 bases from J, the junction kept 2 bases outside the gene matches. The CDR3 covers 14 residues.

The V gene is TRBV9, the J gene TRBJ2-5; D unresolved. This CDR3 region has 14 residues. Trimming took 2 bases from V and 4 from J, leaving 12 bases between them. CDR1 and CDR2 (germline): SGDLS, YYNGEE. The CDR3 DNA reads TGTGCCAGCAGCGTTGATACGGGTGCAGAGACCCAGTACTTC. Translating it yields CASSVDTGAETQYF.

This clone was counted between two and nine times. This rearrangement joins TRBV5-6 to TRBJ2-7; D is possibly TRBD1 (6 bases). V lost 5 bases and J 5 bases, leaving 11 bases between the germline ends. This CDR3 spans 12 amino acids. Germline V gives CDR1 SGHDT, CDR2 YYEEEE. This chain's CDR3 is CASRWDTDEQYF. The CDR3 DNA sequence: TGTGCCAGCAGATGGGACACCGACGAGCAGTACTTC.

This rearrangement joins TRBV5-4 to TRBJ1-2; 8 nucleotides align to TRBD1. The V segment lost 4 bases and the J segment 3 bases; nucleotides outside the gene matches: 5. The CDR3 is made up of 14 amino acids. Germline V gene data show CDR1 as SGHNT and CDR2 as YYREEE (reference sequence). The CDR3 region has the DNA TGTGCCAGCAGCCCGCAGGGGGCGGACTATGGCTACACCTTC. Residues: CASSPQGADYGYTF.

In nucleotides, the CDR3 is TGTGCCAGCAGTGGTACAGGGGACCACGAGCAGTACTTC. Translating gives CASSGTGDHEQYF. V and J are TRBV6-5 and TRBJ2-7, with 7 bases fitting TRBD1. V was clipped by 5 bases and J by 5 bases; unmatched bases: 6. This CDR3 is 13 amino acids long. Per the germline V gene, CDR1 is MNHEY and CDR2 is SVGAGI.

The rearrangement uses TRBV7-2 and TRBJ2-3; 13 nucleotides match TRBD2. The CDR3 length is 15 residues. J gave up 6 bases and V 5 bases, and 5 bases lay outside the gene matches. From germline, CDR1 is SGHTA and CDR2 FQGNSA. The CDR3 region is CASSRLAGGRDTQYF. CDR3 DNA sequence: TGTGCCAGCAGCCGACTAGCGGGAGGTCGTGATACGCAGTATTTT.

The chain recombines TRBV7-9 with TRBJ2-3; 7 bases align to TRBD2. Germline CDR1 reads SEHNR; CDR2 reads FQNEAQ (reference sequence). The length of the CDR3 is 17 residues. Trimming at V came to 4 bases and at J to 0 bases, leaving 10 bases not matched to a gene. CDR3 loop: CASSSGGRAGSTDTQYF. DNA of the CDR3: TGTGCCAGCAGCTCGGGAGGTCGGGCGGGCAGCACAGATACGCAGTATTTT.

This chain links TRBV19 with TRBJ2-2; 9 positions match TRBD1. The CDR3 spans 15 residues. Looked up from germline, CDR1 is LNHDA and CDR2 is SQIVND (reference sequence). With 4 bases clipped from V and 5 bases from J, the junction kept 5 bases outside the gene matches. The CDR3 spells CASSSRQGETGELFF. In DNA, the CDR3 is TGTGCCAGTAGTAGTAGACAGGGGGAAACCGGGGAGCTGTTTTTT.

Comment on this clone: Other DNA sequences in this sample translate to the same CDR3. This rearrangement joins TRBV4-3 to TRBJ2-7, with 8 bases identical to TRBD2. The CDR3 consists of 15 residues. In germline, CDR1 is LGHNA, CDR2 YSLEER. Trimming cost V 1 base and J 0 bases; bases outside gene matches: 2. The CDR3 loop is CASSQGLAGSYEQYF. As DNA, the CDR3 is TGCGCCAGCAGCCAAGGCCTAGCGGGCTCCTACGAGCAGTACTTC.

The V call is TRBV14, the J call TRBJ2-1; 7 bases match TRBD1. The V gene end was trimmed by 4 bases and the J gene end by 12 bases; junction bases not matched to a gene: 3. This CDR3 spans 11 amino acids. Per the germline V gene, CDR1 is SGHDN and CDR2 is FVKESK. The CDR3 coding sequence is TGTGCCAGCAGCCTTGGACAGGTGCAGTTCTTC. Protein: CASSLGQVQFF.

The genes are TRBV9 and TRBJ2-3; D gene uncertain. CDR3 length equals 14 residues. V was clipped by 0 bases and J by 6 bases, with 11 bases between them. CDR1 SGDLS and CDR2 YYNGEE come from the germline V gene. CDR3 loop: CASSVALPPDTQYF. The CDR3 DNA is TGTGCCAGCAGCGTAGCCCTACCGCCGGATACGCAGTATTTT.

The chain combines TRBV7-8 with TRBJ1-5; 10 bases line up with TRBD1. CDR1 is SGHVS, CDR2 FQNEAQ, per germline. The V segment lost 5 bases and the J segment 0 bases; nucleotides outside the gene matches: 7. This CDR3 comprises 17 residues. The CDR3 DNA reads TGTGCCAGCAGCCCTGGGACAGGGGTCTATAGCAATCAGCCCCAGCATTTT. The encoded protein is CASSPGTGVYSNQPQHF. Supplemented by reference TRBV7-8 and TRBJ1-5, the full variable domain reads GAGVSQSPRYKVAKRGQDVALRCDPISGHVSLFWYQQALGQGPEFLTYFQNEAQLDKSGLPSDRFFAERPEGSVSTLKIQRTQQEDSAVYLCASSPGTGVYSNQPQHFGDGTRLSIL.

This chain links TRBV9 with TRBJ2-5; 7 nucleotides match TRBD2. The germline CDR1 and CDR2 sequences are SGDLS and YYNGEE. CDR3 length: 16 residues. With 4 bases clipped from V and 0 bases from J, the junction kept 9 bases outside the gene matches. The CDR3 here is CASSQPSGEYQETQYF. The CDR3 DNA is TGTGCCAGCAGCCAGCCAAGCGGGGAGTACCAAGAGACCCAGTACTTC.

The sample holds one count of this clone. V usage is TRBV5-1 and J usage is TRBJ1-1, with 9 bases aligning to TRBD1. The CDR3 is made up of 14 amino acids. V lost 4 bases, J lost 1 base, and 2 bases stayed unmatched. The V gene's germline CDR1 is SGHRS and CDR2 YFSETQ. The chain's CDR3 is CASSQDRGNTEAFF. CDR3 in DNA: TGCGCCAGCAGCCAGGACAGGGGGAACACTGAAGCTTTCTTT.

This chain connects TRBV7-9 to TRBJ2-7, with 10 positions matching TRBD1. CDR1 and CDR2 (germline): SEHNR, FQNEAQ (reference sequence). V was pared by 6 bases and J by 6 bases, with 5 bases of the junction left unmatched. This CDR3 comprises 13 residues. The CDR3 DNA reads as TGTGCCAGCAGAAGGACAGGGGGAGGCGAGCAGTACTTC. It codes for CASRRTGGGEQYF.

The chain carries TRBV25-1 and TRBJ2-2; D is ambiguous. Trimming removed 11 bases at V and 1 base at J, with 8 bases between. This CDR3 spans 12 amino acids. Germline V gene sequence: CDR1 MGHDK, CDR2 SYGVNS. The CDR3 DNA reads TGTGCCGTCCCAGGGAACACCGGGGAGCTGTTTTTT. The encoded protein is CAVPGNTGELFF.

This sequence joins TRBV7-3 and TRBJ1-1, with TRBD1 as a possible D gene (6 bases). Trimming shortened V by 3 bases and J by 4 bases, and 9 bases separated the two germline ends. CDR1 is SGHTA and CDR2 is FQGTGA in the germline V gene. The length of the CDR3 is 13 residues. The CDR3 DNA sequence: TGTGCCAGCAGCTTTGTAGGGGGCACTGAAGCTTTCTTT. It codes for CASSFVGGTEAFF.

The V gene is TRBV7-2, the J gene TRBJ2-5, with 9 nucleotides matching TRBD1. The trim removed 4 bases at V and 4 bases at J, leaving 7 bases unmatched. In germline, CDR1 is SGHTA, CDR2 FQGNSA. The CDR3 totals 15 residues. The CDR3 bases are TGTGCCAGCAGCTCTTTAGGACAGGGGAGAGAGACCCAGTACTTC. This codes for CASSSLGQGRETQYF.

J is TRBJ2-7 and V is TRBV4-1; a weak D match, TRBD2 (6 bases). This CDR3 contains 14 residues. Germline CDR1 reads MGHRA; CDR2 reads YSYEKL. Trimming removed 2 bases from V and 2 bases from J, with 10 bases in between. CDR3 loop: CASSQTSTTYEQYF. The CDR3 region has the DNA TGCGCCAGCAGCCAAACTAGCACTACCTACGAGCAGTACTTC.

The V gene is TRBV27, the J gene TRBJ2-7; no definite D call. V was pared by 4 bases and J by 3 bases, with 13 bases between. CDR3 length equals 14 residues. CDR1 and CDR2 (germline): MNHEY, SMNVEV (reference sequence). In DNA, the CDR3 is TGTGCCAGCAGTTGGAAGGAAAGAGGCTACGAGCAGTACTTC. It codes for CASSWKERGYEQYF.

The chain carries TRBV30 and TRBJ1-5, with no clear D. The length of the CDR3 is 14 residues. V was cut by 1 base and J by 1 base, with 8 bases left in between. Germline V gives CDR1 GTSNPN, CDR2 SVGIG (reference sequence). The DNA of the CDR3 is TGTGCCTGGAGTGGTAGCATAAGCAATCAGCCCCAGCATTTT. This gives the protein CAWSGSISNQPQHF.

This chain uses TRBV28 with TRBJ2-7; D remains ambiguous. Trimming took off 3 bases at V and 6 bases at J, with 9 bases between the two ends. The CDR3 has 12 residues. Germline loops: CDR1 MDHEN, CDR2 SYDVKM. CDR3 loop: CASSFAASEQYF. CDR3 nucleotides: TGTGCCAGCAGTTTTGCGGCGTCCGAGCAGTACTTC.

The chain links TRBV4-2 to TRBJ2-1; D is possibly TRBD2 (7 bases). The CDR3 length is 14 residues. The germline V gene has CDR1 LGHNA and CDR2 YNFKEQ. V was cut by 3 bases and J by 4 bases, with 10 bases left in between. Written as DNA, the CDR3 is TGTGCCAGCAGCCAGCGGGGGCCGTACAATGAGCAGTTCTTC. Its translation: CASSQRGPYNEQFF.

This chain connects TRBV19 to TRBJ2-1; 7 bases are shared with TRBD2. The germline gives CDR1 LNHDA, CDR2 SQIVND (reference sequence). V lost 3 bases, J lost 9 bases, and 8 bases stayed unmatched. The length of the CDR3 is 14 residues. The CDR3 loop is CASSIVVGTTEQFF. The CDR3 DNA sequence: TGTGCCAGTAGTATCGTGGTCGGGACTACTGAGCAGTTCTTC.

The V gene is TRBV28, the J gene TRBJ2-3; no definite D call. CDR1 MDHEN and CDR2 SYDVKM come from the germline V gene. CDR3 length equals 14 residues. V dropped 4 bases and J dropped 3 bases, with 11 bases sitting between them. The CDR3 protein is CASSSIQFTDTQYF. The CDR3 DNA reads TGTGCCAGCAGTTCGATACAGTTTACAGATACGCAGTATTTT.

This sequence joins TRBV4-3 and TRBJ1-1; D remains ambiguous. The length of the CDR3 is 14 residues. CDR1 and CDR2 (germline): LGHNA, YSLEER. The V and J ends lost 4 bases and 4 bases respectively, with 13 bases between them. CDR3 sequence (DNA): TGCGCCAGCAGCCCATTAGGAGGAGCCACTGAAGCTTTCTTT. Its protein is CASSPLGGATEAFF.

The rearrangement joins TRBV2 to TRBJ1-1; 9 bases are shared with TRBD1. Germline CDR1 and CDR2: SNHLY and FYNNEI. CDR3 length: 14 amino acids. After removal of 3 bases from V and 5 bases from J, the junction contained 4 bases not matched to a gene. DNA for the CDR3: TGTGCCAGCAGTGAGACAGGGGGTTTTACTGAAGCTTTCTTT. This sequence encodes CASSETGGFTEAFF. Full variable domain (rest looked up from reference TRBV2 and TRBJ1-1): EPEVTQTPSHQVTQMGQEVILRCVPISNHLYFYWYRQILGQKVEFLVSFYNNEISEKSEIFDDQFSVERPDGSNFTLKIRSTKLEDSAMYFCASSETGGFTEAFFGQGTRLTVV.